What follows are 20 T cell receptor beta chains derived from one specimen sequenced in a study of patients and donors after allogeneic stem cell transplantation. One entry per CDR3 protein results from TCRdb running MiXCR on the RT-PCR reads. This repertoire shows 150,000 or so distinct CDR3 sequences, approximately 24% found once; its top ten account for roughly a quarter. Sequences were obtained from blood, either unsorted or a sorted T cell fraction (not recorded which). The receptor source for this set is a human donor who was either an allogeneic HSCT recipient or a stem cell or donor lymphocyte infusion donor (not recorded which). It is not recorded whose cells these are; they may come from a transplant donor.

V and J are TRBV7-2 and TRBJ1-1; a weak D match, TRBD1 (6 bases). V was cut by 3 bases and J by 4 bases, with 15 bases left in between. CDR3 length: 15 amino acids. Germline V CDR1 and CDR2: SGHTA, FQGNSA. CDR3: CASSFSGGLGTEAFF. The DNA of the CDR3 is TGTGCCAGCAGCTTTTCCGGGGGGCTAGGCACTGAAGCTTTCTTT.

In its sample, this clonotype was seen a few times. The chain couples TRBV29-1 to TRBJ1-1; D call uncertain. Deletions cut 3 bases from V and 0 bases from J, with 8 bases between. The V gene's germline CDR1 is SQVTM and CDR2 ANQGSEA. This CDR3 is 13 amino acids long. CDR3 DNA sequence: TGCAGCGTTGATGTGTGGATGAACACTGAAGCTTTCTTT. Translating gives CSVDVWMNTEAFF.

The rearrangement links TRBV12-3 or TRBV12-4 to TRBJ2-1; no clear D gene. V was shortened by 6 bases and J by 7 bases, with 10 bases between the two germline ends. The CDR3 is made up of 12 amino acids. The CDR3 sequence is CASRPAWNEQFF. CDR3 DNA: TGTGCCAGCAGACCCGCCTGGAATGAGCAGTTCTTC.

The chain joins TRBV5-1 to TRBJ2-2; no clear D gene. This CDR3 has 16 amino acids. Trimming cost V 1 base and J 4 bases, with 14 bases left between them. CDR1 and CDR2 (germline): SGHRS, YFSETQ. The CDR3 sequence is CASSLTEAPGTGELFF. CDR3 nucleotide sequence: TGCGCCAGCAGCTTGACAGAGGCCCCAGGCACCGGGGAGCTGTTTTTT.

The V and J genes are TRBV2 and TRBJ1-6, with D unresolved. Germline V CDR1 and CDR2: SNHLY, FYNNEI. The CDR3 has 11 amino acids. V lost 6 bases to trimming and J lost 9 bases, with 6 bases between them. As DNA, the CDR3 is TGTGCCAGCAGCGTGGGTTCACCCCTCCACTTT. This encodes CASSVGSPLHF.

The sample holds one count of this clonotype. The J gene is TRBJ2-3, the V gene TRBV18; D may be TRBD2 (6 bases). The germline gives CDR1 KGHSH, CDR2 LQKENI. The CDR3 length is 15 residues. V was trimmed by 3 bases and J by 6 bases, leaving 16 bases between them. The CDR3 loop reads CASSPRKLREDTQYF. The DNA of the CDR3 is TGTGCCAGCTCACCTCGGAAACTACGGGAGGATACGCAGTATTTT.

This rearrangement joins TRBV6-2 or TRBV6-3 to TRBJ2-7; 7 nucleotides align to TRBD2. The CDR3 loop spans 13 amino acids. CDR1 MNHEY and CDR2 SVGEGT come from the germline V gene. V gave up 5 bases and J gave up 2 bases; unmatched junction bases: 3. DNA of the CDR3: TGTGCCAGCAGTCTAGCGGACCCCTACGAGCAGTACTTC. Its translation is CASSLADPYEQYF.

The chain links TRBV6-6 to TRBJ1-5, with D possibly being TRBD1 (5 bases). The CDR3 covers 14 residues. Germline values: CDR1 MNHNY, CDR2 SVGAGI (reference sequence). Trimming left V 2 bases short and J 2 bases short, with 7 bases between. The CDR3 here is CASSYGRGNQPQHF. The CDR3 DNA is TGTGCCAGCAGTTACGGCAGGGGCAATCAGCCCCAGCATTTT.

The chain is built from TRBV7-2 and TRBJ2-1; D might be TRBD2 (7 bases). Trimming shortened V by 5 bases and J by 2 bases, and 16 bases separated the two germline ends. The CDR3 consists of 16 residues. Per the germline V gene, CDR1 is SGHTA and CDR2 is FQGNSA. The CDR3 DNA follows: TGTGCCAGCAGCCAGAGAAGGGGGGGTACCTACAATGAGCAGTTCTTC. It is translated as CASSQRRGGTYNEQFF.

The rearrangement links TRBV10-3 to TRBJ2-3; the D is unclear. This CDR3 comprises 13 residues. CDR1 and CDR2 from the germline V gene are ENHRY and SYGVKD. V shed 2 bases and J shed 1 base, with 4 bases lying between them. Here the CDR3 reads CAISEPGTDTQYF. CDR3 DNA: TGTGCCATCAGTGAGCCGGGCACAGATACGCAGTATTTT.

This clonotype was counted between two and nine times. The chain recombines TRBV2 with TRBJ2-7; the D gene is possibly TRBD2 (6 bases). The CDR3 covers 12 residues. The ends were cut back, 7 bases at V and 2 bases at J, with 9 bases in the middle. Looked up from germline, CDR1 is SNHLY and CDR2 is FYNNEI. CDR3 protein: CASNGGTYEQYF. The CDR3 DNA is TGTGCCAGCAACGGCGGGACCTACGAGCAGTACTTC.

In DNA form, the CDR3 reads TGTGCCAGCAGTTTTTTAGGGAGCCAAGAGACCCAGTACTTC. This translates into CASSFLGSQETQYF. V gene TRBV12-3 or TRBV12-4 combines with J gene TRBJ2-5; TRBD2 is a possible D gene (5 bases). V shed 3 bases and J shed 1 base, with 9 bases lying between them. CDR3 size: 14 residues.

CDR3 sequence reads: CASKGTSGGNEQFF. The CDR3 DNA reads TGTGCCAGCAAAGGGACTAGCGGGGGGAATGAGCAGTTCTTC. This chain connects TRBV2 to TRBJ2-1, with 15 positions matching TRBD2. Germline trimming cut 7 bases from V and 7 bases from J; bases unmatched to any gene: 2. This CDR3 comprises 14 residues. Germline V CDR1 and CDR2: SNHLY, FYNNEI.

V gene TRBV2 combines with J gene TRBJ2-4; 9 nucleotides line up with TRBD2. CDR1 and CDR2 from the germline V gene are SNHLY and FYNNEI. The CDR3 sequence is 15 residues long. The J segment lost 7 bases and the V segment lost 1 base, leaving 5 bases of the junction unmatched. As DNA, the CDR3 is TGTGCCAGCAGTGAAGTTCTAGCGGGAAGGAACATTCAGTACTTC. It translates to CASSEVLAGRNIQYF.

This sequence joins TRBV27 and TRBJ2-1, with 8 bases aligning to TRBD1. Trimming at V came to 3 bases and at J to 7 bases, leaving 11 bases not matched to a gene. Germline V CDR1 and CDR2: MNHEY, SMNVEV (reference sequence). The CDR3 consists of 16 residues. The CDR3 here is CASSFDRGPLGNEQFF. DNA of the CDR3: TGTGCCAGCAGTTTCGACAGGGGCCCCCTCGGAAATGAGCAGTTCTTC.

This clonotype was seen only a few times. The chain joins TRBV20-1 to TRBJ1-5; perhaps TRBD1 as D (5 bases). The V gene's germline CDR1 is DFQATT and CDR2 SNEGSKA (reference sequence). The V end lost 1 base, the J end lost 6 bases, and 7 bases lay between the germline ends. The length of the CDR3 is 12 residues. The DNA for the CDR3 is TGCAGTGCTAGAGGAGGGGTTCAGCCCCAGCATTTT. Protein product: CSARGGVQPQHF.

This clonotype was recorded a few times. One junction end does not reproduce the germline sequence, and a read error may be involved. CDR3 protein: CASSTGTGTSYEQYF. For the CDR3, the DNA is TGTGCTAGCAGCACCGGGACAGGTACTTCCTACGAGCAGTACTTC. This rearrangement joins TRBV7-7 to TRBJ2-7; 8 bases align to TRBD1. Germline assignment: CDR1 SSHAT and CDR2 FNYEAQ (reference sequence). The CDR3 consists of 15 residues.

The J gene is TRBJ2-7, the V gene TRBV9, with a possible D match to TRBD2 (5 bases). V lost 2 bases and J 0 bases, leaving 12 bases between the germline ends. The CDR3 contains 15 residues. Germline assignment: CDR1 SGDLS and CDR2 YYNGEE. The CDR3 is CASSVSSVTSYEQYF. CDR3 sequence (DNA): TGTGCCAGCAGCGTGAGTAGCGTGACCTCCTACGAGCAGTACTTC.

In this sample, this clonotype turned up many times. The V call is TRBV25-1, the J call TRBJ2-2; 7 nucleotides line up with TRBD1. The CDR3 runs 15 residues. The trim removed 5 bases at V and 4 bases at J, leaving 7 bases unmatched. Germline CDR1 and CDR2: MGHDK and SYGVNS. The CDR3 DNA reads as TGTGCCAGCAGTCTGACAGGGAAAGGCACCGGGGAGCTGTTTTTT. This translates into CASSLTGKGTGELFF.

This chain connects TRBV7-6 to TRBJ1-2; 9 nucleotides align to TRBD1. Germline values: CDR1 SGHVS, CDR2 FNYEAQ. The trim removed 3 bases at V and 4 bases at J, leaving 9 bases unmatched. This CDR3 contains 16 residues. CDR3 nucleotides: TGTGCCAGCAGCTTCGAACAGGGGGCAAAGGGCTATGGCTACACCTTC. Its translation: CASSFEQGAKGYGYTF.